The following is a T cell receptor (beta chain) sequence with its context. Its antigen specificity is not known. Base-call qualities are not available, and no considerably larger clone is one nucleotide away. TCR CDR3 regions were amplified from genomic DNA by multiplex PCR using the deep immunoSEQ assay. Extracted genomic DNA from each cell subset was spread evenly across all wells of several immunoSEQ 96-well plates, with each plate serving as a replicate. For sorted subsets, approximately 210 ng genomic DNA, equal to tens of thousands of T cell genomes, was loaded into each replicate PCR. Purified libraries were quantified with a Qubit 3.0 fluorometer, sized on a Bioanalyzer 2100, and re-quantified with the KAPA Library Quantification kit. Every immunoSEQ 96-well plate was sequenced on a separate single-read 150-cycle Illumina NextSeq 550 flow cell. From the authors' description of their analysis: The immunoSEQ output contained only junctional sequences without quality scores, so filtering could not match that applied to full-length reads. To assign V/J genes and CDR3, sequences were annotated against IMGT germline references using PyIR, a Python wrapper for IgBLAST v1.9. Reads with weak V/J assignments (E-value above 1e-6), missing CDR3, stop codons, out-of-frame junctions, or ambiguous translated residues were removed. V3J clonotypes were defined as sequences sharing an identical inferred V gene, J gene, and CDR3 amino acid sequence. The percentage overlap between two repertoires was calculated by dividing the number of shared unique clonotypes by the size of the smaller repertoire. Repertoire richness was assessed with RTK rarefaction, the Chao1 estimator, and Recon v2.1 estimates of unobserved clonotypes. Generation probabilities were computed with OLGA for all TCRbeta clonotypes obtained by the gDNA method from four donors. In its TCRdb copy, this immuneACCESS table keeps in-frame sequences only and misses some clones. Where compared with another copy, unresolved V genes explain less than half of these, and the others have no known cause. That table gives V, J and clone size, and the DNA gave D and trimming. The sample data list around 2.1 million clones, and about 92% of these were observed just once. The ten largest clones capture under 2% of the sample.

V trim: 5 bases; J trim: 0 bases; unmatched bases: 10. From its cysteine to its phenylalanine, the CDR3 spans 17 amino acids. Only CDR3 DNA remains: 51 bases, in frame from the first base. Reading the germline V gene gives CDR1 MDHEN and CDR2 SYDVKM. This entry belongs to a study of shared clonotypes between healthy human individuals (TCRdb year 2020). Describing the broader study: The cohort included three men and a couple of women between 18 and 49 years of age. Between about 0.9 and 10 billion PBMCs per donor were obtained by leukapheresis. Different laboratories and diverse techniques were used to prepare libraries and sequence TCR repertoires, to increase sequencing depth and limit assay-specific biases. To estimate repertoire size and how much clonotypes are shared between individuals, the study performed deep sequencing of blood TCR repertoires from roughly five healthy adults. For each donor, three plates each were used for CD4 naive and CD4 memory, two plates were used for CD8 naive, and one plate was used for CD8 memory. General study outcomes and caveats: Compared with non-shared clonotypes, the clonotypes found in all four sorted-subset donors had higher generation probabilities. Based on pairwise subsampling, the degree of clonotype sharing among donors was expected to be affected by sequencing depth. Naive subsets generally had larger estimated clonotype richness than memory subsets. Because the study included only a small number of donors, the genetic and exposure-history diversity represented was limited. Only blood was sampled, and tissue TCR repertoires likely differ from those in blood. About 5% of naive CD4, around 3.5% of naive CD8, roughly 2.5% of memory CD4, and around 0.4% of memory CD8 clonotypes were shared across a few donors. Rarefaction of sorted-subset datasets indicated incomplete sequencing despite the large sequencing depth.

CD8 naive samples were obtained by positive selection for CCR7 among CD45RO-negative cells, yielding a CD45RA+CCR7+ population from which TemRA cells were excluded. The donors were healthy, HIV-negative adults who had no recently reported acute infections or vaccinations. Every donor was a Caucasian adult residing in Nashville, Tennessee, USA. After blood collection by leukapheresis, PBMCs were isolated using Ficoll-Histopaque density gradient centrifugation and then cryopreserved in the vapor phase of liquid nitrogen. Analytical flow cytometry was used to check the purity and quantity of every magnetically sorted T cell population. Each sorted fraction had its genomic DNA isolated and then quantified by UV absorbance on a Nanodrop 2000c.

Sequenced input: naive CD8+ T cells from PBMCs. The sample's cell subset or site label is to be understood as: CD45RA+CCR7+. The chain links TRBV28 with TRBJ2-3, with 8 middle bases fitting TRBD1. The sequence came from a man younger than 30 in good health. Some clones in this sample may be carry-over from other donors' samples. The sequenced DNA: TGTGCCAGCAGTAAATTCGCGGACAGGGCGAGCACAGATACGCAGTATTTT. It codes for CASSKFADRASTDTQYF.